This T cell receptor (beta chain) was captured in a study of T cells in Graves' hyperthyroidism and ophthalmopathy (dated by TCRdb to about 2019). Regarding the research as a whole: Peripheral blood samples were taken at initial diagnosis, before any treatment was given. To identify TCR V-J signatures that set the groups apart, the researchers used a discovery cohort of more than 95 patients, made up of under 45 with Graves' ophthalmopathy and 55 to 65 with stable Graves' hyperthyroidism. The 95 to 100 discovery patients were randomly split 7:3 into training and test sets. Following sampling, methimazole starting at 30 mg daily was given to hyperthyroidism patients, and high-dose intravenous methylprednisolone was given to ophthalmopathy patients. The paper describes TCR Vbeta CDR3 sequencing of more than 120 peripheral blood samples, made up of roughly 40 ophthalmopathy patients, roughly 75 hyperthyroidism patients and 17 progressor patients. Thyroid tissue and blood T-cell repertoires from six Graves' hyperthyroidism patients were also compared in the study. Prospective prediction of ophthalmopathy was tested in an independent validation cohort of 18 to 20 hyperthyroidism patients and 15 to 17 patients who later progressed to ophthalmopathy.

With respect to this clonotype: Its binding antigen is unknown. The input lacks base qualities; no much larger clone sits a single base away.

TCR beta CDR3 regions were amplified from RNA transcripts. A first-round RT-PCR of the TCR CDR3 used the HTBI primer set with the Qiagen OneStep RT-PCR kit. A second multiplex PCR round built the libraries, followed by size selection and purification. Sequencing of the libraries was done on an Illumina HiSeq2000 using paired-end 100 bp reads. As for how the authors treated the data: SOAPnuke was used to process the raw data, with reads discarded if the reads contained adapters or uncalled bases, had a mean Phred below 15, or lacked an exact constant-primer or identifier match. COPE v1.2.5 was used to merge high-quality paired reads, and clonotypes were defined as unique nucleotide sequences. MiTCR v1.1 was used to align the clonotypes against IMGT TRBV, TRBD and TRBJ reference segments. The analysis was restricted to V-J combinations with a frequency above 0.0001, which together covered about 99% of the repertoires. A TCS score was defined as the ratio of F50 (clonal expansion) to E x V (chaos), with BLOSUM62-based TCRdist applied between CDR3 peptides within each V-J. Welch's t-statistics and random forest reduced some 510 V-J features to 13, which were used in a naive Bayes classifier (R e1071). TCRdb reprocessed the public reads (quality trimming at Q25 with fastp, clone calling with MiXCR) and kept in-frame beta chains. Merged by CDR3 protein, the rows form single entries marked with the most common genes and DNA. These V and J calls rely on TCRdb rather than the paper's analysis. This sample holds hundreds of thousands of distinct CDR3 sequences; 17% were observed only once. Roughly a sixth of the sample is taken by the ten largest.

In the ophthalmopathy patients, disease was moderately to severely active, with a Clinical Activity Score of 3 or more, a NOSPECS grade of 4 or more, and a duration of less than 3 months. Exclusion was applied to patients with uncontrolled infections, other autoimmune diseases, pregnancy or lactation. Diagnoses relied on clinical symptoms, serum thyroxine and TRAb, thyroid ultrasound and orbital computed tomography. PBMCs were isolated from 10 ml of fresh peripheral blood by Ficoll-Paque density gradient centrifugation. Total RNA was extracted with Trizol reagent, and quality was checked on an Agilent 2100 Bioanalyzer. The research as a whole found: During validation, the model predicted progression to ophthalmopathy a median of around 6 months ahead of onset, with around 65% sensitivity and 72% to 80% specificity. A 13 V-J signature model separated ophthalmopathy from stable hyperthyroidism, with about 90% sensitivity and 81.08% specificity in cross-validation and 80%/75% in testing. Most expanded thyroid clonotypes (frequency above 0.001) were also detected in blood, a finding suggesting that blood repertoires may reflect thyroid immune responses. Sample size was not statistically predetermined, and blinding of investigators to group allocation was not performed.

The sample taken for sequencing was blood. This sequence originates from a woman in her late teens or twenties with Graves' ophthalmopathy.

The DNA sequence is as follows: TGTGCCAGCAGTGACGGACAGGGGGCCGGGGAGCTGTTTTTT. Protein translation: CASSDGQGAGELFF. The rearrangement combines TRBV6-4 with TRBJ2-2; TRBD1 aligns with 10 central bases. CDR1 MRHNA and CDR2 SNTAGT were looked up in the germline V gene. Clipping removes 2 bases from V and 6 bases from J, with 0 as the unmatched junction base count. The CDR3 covers 14 residues, taking in both the cysteine and the phenylalanine. Just CDR3 DNA is preserved here, 42 bases in frame from base 1.